This T cell receptor (beta chain) was obtained from a study of cytomegalovirus exposure and HLA in healthy donors. Vbeta (60) and Jbeta (13) primers were used in the PCR. The protocol was immunoSEQ multiplex PCR, while the TCRdb copy is restricted to in-frame clones and leaves out a portion. The table records about 170,000 clones, roughly 60% of them present only once. General study results and limits: There were a few CMV-associated chains whose specificity for CMV antigens was confirmed in vitro.

The ends lost 2 bases at V and 5 bases at J; junction bases unmatched: 6. The germline V gene encodes CDR1 MNHEY and CDR2 SVGAGI. The CDR3 has 14 residues. This clone occurred a few times. Its cognate antigen is unknown. The sequence derives from a middle-aged man in good health and CMV-seronegative. This chain connects TRBV6-5 to TRBJ2-7; 7 bases line up with TRBD2. Specimen: PBMCs. CDR3 residues: CASSYGGSFDEQYF. The CDR3 DNA reads as TGTGCCAGCAGTTACGGCGGGAGTTTCGACGAGCAGTACTTC.